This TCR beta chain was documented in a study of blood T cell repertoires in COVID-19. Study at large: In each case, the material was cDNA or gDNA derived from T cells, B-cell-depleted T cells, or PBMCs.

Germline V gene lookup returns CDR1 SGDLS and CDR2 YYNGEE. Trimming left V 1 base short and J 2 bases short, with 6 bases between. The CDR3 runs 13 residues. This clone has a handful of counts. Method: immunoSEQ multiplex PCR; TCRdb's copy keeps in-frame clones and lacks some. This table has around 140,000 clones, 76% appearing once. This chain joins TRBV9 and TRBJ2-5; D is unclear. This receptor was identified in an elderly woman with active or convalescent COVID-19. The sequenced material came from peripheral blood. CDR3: CASSVFLQETQYF. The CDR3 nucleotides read TGTGCCAGCAGCGTATTCCTACAAGAGACCCAGTACTTC.